These 14 T cell receptor beta chains were sequenced from one sample in a study of cytomegalovirus exposure and HLA in healthy donors. The PCR contained 60 Vbeta and 13 Jbeta primers. TCRdb's copy holds only in-frame clones and misses some; the assay was immunoSEQ multiplex PCR. Found here are fewer than 250,000 clones, roughly 74% of them singletons; the top ten hold roughly 13%. The specimen sequenced was PBMCs. The receptors were gathered from a woman aged 25-40 years in good health and CMV-seropositive.

The CDR3 loop is CASSQVDRCV. DNA for the CDR3: TGTGCCAGCAGCCAAGTAGACAGGTGTGTC. This sequence joins TRBV14 and TRBJ2-7, with a possible D match to TRBD1 (6 bases). Germline CDR1 reads SGHDN; CDR2 reads FVKESK. The CDR3 runs to 10 residues.

The chain is built from TRBV28 and TRBJ1-1; no definite D call. The CDR3 has 13 residues. Germline assignment: CDR1 MDHEN and CDR2 SYDVKM. V was shortened by 8 bases and J by 4 bases, with 14 bases between the two germline ends. The CDR3 coding sequence is TGTGCCAGCTTTTTTTACGGGAGCACTGAAGCTTTCTTT. Translating gives CASFFYGSTEAFF.

This clone was seen just once. CDR3 residues: CASLRTGAYEQYF. The CDR3 DNA reads TGTGCCAGCCTTCGGACAGGGGCCTACGAGCAGTACTTC. The chain carries TRBV6-6 and TRBJ2-7; 9 bases are shared with TRBD1. From germline, CDR1 is MNHNY and CDR2 SVGAGI (reference sequence). V was pared by 8 bases and J by 2 bases, with 4 bases of the junction left unmatched. The CDR3 contains 13 residues.

The V call is TRBV19, the J call TRBJ2-5, with TRBD2 as a possible D gene (5 bases). The V gene's germline CDR1 is LNHDA and CDR2 SQIVND (reference sequence). This CDR3 region has 14 residues. The V end lost 4 bases, the J end lost 11 bases, and 20 bases lay between the germline ends. CDR3 nucleotide sequence: TGTGCCAGTAGTACTATCGTGTCGGGGTCCGGGCAGTACTTC. Amino acids: CASSTIVSGSGQYF.

The genes are TRBV5-1 and TRBJ2-2; possible D gene TRBD1, 6 bases. This CDR3 contains 15 residues. V lost 0 bases and J lost 1, with 7 bases in between. Germline CDR1 is SGHRS and CDR2 is YFSETQ. CDR3: CASSLVTGNTGELFF. As DNA, the CDR3 is TGCGCCAGCAGCTTGGTGACAGGGAACACCGGGGAGCTGTTTTTT.

The chain uses TRBV6-1 and TRBJ2-3; D is undetermined. V was clipped by 4 bases and J by 0 bases, with 11 bases between them. The CDR3 length is 15 residues. Germline V gives CDR1 MNHNS, CDR2 SASEGT. The CDR3, as DNA: TGTGCCAGCAGTGTGAGTCCTCATAGCACAGATACGCAGTATTTT. Translation: CASSVSPHSTDTQYF.

V and J are TRBV7-2 and TRBJ2-1; TRBD2 matches 10 bases. The CDR3 sequence is 15 residues long. The germline V gene encodes CDR1 SGHTA and CDR2 FQGNSA. Germline trimming cut 5 bases from V and 4 bases from J; bases unmatched to any gene: 5. The CDR3 spells CASSVSGGQYNEQFF. The CDR3 DNA follows: TGTGCCAGCAGCGTTAGCGGGGGGCAGTACAATGAGCAGTTCTTC.

The chain has TRBV10-3 and TRBJ1-1, with 8 nucleotides matching TRBD1. There are 14 residues in the CDR3. Looked up from germline, CDR1 is ENHRY and CDR2 is SYGVKD. Germline trimming cut 6 bases from V and 1 base from J; bases unmatched to any gene: 4. This CDR3 reads CAIRTGTGNTEAFF. The DNA for the CDR3 is TGTGCCATCAGGACCGGGACAGGGAACACTGAAGCTTTCTTT.

V usage is TRBV7-2 and J usage is TRBJ2-3; a possible D gene is TRBD2 (5 bases). The ends were cut back, 3 bases at V and 4 bases at J, with 11 bases in the middle. The CDR3 consists of 14 residues. Germline assignment: CDR1 SGHTA and CDR2 FQGNSA. The CDR3 region is CASSFAGRPDTQYF. The DNA of the CDR3 is TGTGCCAGCAGCTTTGCGGGCCGGCCAGATACGCAGTATTTT.

A single count supports this clone. The V and J genes are TRBV11-2 and TRBJ1-6; TRBD1 matches at 10 bases. CDR1 is SGHAT and CDR2 is FQNNGV in the germline V gene. The ends lost 6 bases at V and 3 bases at J; junction bases unmatched: 11. The CDR3 runs to 18 residues. This CDR3 is CASSPFPTGGLYNSPLHF. In DNA form, the CDR3 reads TGTGCCAGCAGTCCCTTTCCGACAGGGGGCCTCTATAATTCACCCCTCCACTTT.

The CDR3 DNA is TGCAGCGTTGACCTGACAGGCGACGGCTACACCTTC. Translated: CSVDLTGDGYTF. The V and J genes are TRBV29-1 and TRBJ1-2; D possibly corresponds to TRBD1 (6 bases). The CDR3 extends over 12 amino acids. Germline V gives CDR1 SQVTM, CDR2 ANQGSEA. Trimming shortened V by 3 bases and J by 8 bases, and 13 bases separated the two germline ends.

The V and J genes are TRBV10-1 and TRBJ2-1, with 8 positions matching TRBD1. J lost 1 base, V lost 10 bases, and 6 bases had no gene match. This CDR3 spans 14 amino acids. CDR1 and CDR2 from the germline V gene are WNHNN and SYGVQD (reference sequence). The CDR3 region is CATSDRGSYNEQFF. In DNA form, the CDR3 reads TGCGCCACCTCCGACAGGGGATCCTACAATGAGCAGTTCTTC.

The chain has TRBV11-2 and TRBJ1-6; 11 nucleotides match TRBD1. The junction had 3 bases not matched to a gene; V was cut back by 10 bases and J by 1 base. The CDR3 is 15 residues long. Germline V gives CDR1 SGHAT, CDR2 FQNNGV. CDR3 residues: CATGTGGSYNSPLHF. The DNA of the CDR3 is TGTGCCACAGGGACAGGGGGTTCCTATAATTCACCCCTCCACTTT.

This clone was found a few times. The V call is TRBV11-2, the J call TRBJ2-7; perhaps TRBD1 as D (5 bases). This CDR3 is 14 amino acids long. The germline V gene encodes CDR1 SGHAT and CDR2 FQNNGV. V was pared by 6 bases and J by 0 bases, with 12 bases between. The CDR3 sequence is CASSWYTGSYEQYF. CDR3 sequence (DNA): TGTGCCAGCAGTTGGTATACAGGCTCCTACGAGCAGTACTTC. The variable domain in full, with the rest retrieved from reference TRBV11-2 and TRBJ2-7, is EAGVAQSPRYKIIEKRQSVAFWCNPISGHATLYWYQQILGQGPKLLIQFQNNGVVDDSQLPKDRFSAERLKGVDSTLKIQPAKLEDSAVYLCASSWYTGSYEQYFGPGTRLTVT.